The sequence of this T cell receptor beta chain was determined in a study of T cell repertoires in cytomegalovirus infection. Study-wide background: Recently identified HLA-C-restricted CMV epitopes were used, and well-studied HLA-B-restricted CMV epitopes were used as well. Public TCR beta signatures marked donors with CMV infection and the matching HLA.

The V and J ends lost 5 bases and 2 bases respectively, with 16 bases between them. The CDR3 spans 15 residues. Germline CDR1 is SGHVS and CDR2 is FQNEAQ. General study results and limits: CMV-specific HLA-C-restricted TCR beta clonotypes dominated the ex vivo response. Based on cumulative public TCR beta family frequency, carriers of CMV plus the relevant HLA were identified.

This clonotype has only a few counts. As yet, its antigen is unknown. TCRdb redid the calling of the reads with MiXCR, one entry per CDR3 protein. The data contain under 200,000 distinct CDR3 sequences, 20% to 25% of them singletons. The clonotype was recovered from a human donor in good health (CMV status not recorded). Some clones in this sample may be carry-over from other donors' samples. The sample here was CD8+ T cells from cultured PBMCs, taken from culture after CMV antigen stimulation. The chain employs TRBV7-8 and TRBJ2-7; D is unclear. The CDR3 nucleotides are TGTGCCAGCAGCCCTGAGGCTCCTCTTACCTACGAGCAGTACTTC. Residues: CASSPEAPLTYEQYF.